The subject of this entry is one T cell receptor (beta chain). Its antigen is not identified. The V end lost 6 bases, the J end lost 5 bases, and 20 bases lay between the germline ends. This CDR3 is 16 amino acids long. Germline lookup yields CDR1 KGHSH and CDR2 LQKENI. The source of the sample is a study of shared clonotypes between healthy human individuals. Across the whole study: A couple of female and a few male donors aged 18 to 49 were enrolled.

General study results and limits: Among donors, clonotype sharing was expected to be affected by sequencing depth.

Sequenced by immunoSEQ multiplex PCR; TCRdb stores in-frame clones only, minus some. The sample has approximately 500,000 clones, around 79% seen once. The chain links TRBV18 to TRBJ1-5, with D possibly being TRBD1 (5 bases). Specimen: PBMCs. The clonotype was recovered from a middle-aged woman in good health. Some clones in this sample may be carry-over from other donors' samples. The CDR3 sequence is CASSSGGVRGDQPQHF. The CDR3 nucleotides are TGTGCCAGCTCCTCGGGAGGCGTACGGGGCGATCAGCCCCAGCATTTT.